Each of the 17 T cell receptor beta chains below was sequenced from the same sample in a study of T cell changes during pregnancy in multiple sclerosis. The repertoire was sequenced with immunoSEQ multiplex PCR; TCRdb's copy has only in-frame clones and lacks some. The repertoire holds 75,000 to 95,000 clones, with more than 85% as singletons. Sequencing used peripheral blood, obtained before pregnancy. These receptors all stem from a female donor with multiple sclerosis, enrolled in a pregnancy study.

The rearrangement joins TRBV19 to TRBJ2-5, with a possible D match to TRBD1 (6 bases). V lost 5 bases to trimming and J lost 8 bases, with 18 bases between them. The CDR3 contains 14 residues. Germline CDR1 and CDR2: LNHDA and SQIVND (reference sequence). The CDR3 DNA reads TGTGCCAGTAGTCCCCGGACGACAGGAGGTACCCAGTACTTC. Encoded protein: CASSPRTTGGTQYF. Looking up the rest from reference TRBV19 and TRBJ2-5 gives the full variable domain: DGGITQSPKYLFRKEGQNVTLSCEQNLNHDAMYWYRQDPGQGLRLIYYSQIVNDFQKGDIAEGYSVSREKKESFPLTVTSAQKNPTAFYLCASSPRTTGGTQYFGPGTRLLVL.

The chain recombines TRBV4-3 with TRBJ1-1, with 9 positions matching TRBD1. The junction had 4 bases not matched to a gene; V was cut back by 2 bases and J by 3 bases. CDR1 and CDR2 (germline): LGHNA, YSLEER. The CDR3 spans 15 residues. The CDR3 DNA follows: TGCGCCAGCAGCCAACCCGGGACAGGGTACACTGAAGCTTTCTTT. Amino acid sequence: CASSQPGTGYTEAFF.

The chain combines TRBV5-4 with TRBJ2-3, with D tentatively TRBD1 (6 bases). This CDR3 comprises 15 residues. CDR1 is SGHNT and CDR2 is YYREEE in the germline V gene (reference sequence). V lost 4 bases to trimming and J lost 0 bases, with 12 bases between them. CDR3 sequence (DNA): TGTGCCAGCAGCCCTGGACAGAGAAGCACAGATACGCAGTATTTT. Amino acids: CASSPGQRSTDTQYF.

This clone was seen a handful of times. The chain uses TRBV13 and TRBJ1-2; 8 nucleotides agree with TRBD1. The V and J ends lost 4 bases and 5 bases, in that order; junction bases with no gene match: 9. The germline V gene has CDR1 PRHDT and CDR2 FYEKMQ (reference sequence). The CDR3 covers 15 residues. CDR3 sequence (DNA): TGTGCCAGCAGCTGGACCGGGACAGGACTTTATGGCTACACCTTC. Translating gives CASSWTGTGLYGYTF.

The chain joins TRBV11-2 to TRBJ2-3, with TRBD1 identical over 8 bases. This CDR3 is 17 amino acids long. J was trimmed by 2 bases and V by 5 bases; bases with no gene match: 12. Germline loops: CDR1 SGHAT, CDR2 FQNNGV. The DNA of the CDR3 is TGTGCCAGCAGCCGCTCCCCGGGACAGGCACCCACAGATACGCAGTATTTT. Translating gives CASSRSPGQAPTDTQYF.

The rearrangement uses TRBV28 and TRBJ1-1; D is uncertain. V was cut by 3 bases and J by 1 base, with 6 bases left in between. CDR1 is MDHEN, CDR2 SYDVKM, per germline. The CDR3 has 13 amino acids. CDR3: CASSFSTNTEAFF. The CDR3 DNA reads TGTGCCAGCAGTTTTAGTACGAACACTGAAGCTTTCTTT.

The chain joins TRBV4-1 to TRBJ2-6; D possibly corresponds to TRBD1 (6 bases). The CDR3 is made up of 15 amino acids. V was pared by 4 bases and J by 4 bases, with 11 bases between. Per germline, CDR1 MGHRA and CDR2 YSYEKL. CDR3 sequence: CASSRAGAGANVLTF. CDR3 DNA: TGCGCCAGCAGCCGGGCAGGGGCCGGGGCCAACGTCCTGACTTTC.

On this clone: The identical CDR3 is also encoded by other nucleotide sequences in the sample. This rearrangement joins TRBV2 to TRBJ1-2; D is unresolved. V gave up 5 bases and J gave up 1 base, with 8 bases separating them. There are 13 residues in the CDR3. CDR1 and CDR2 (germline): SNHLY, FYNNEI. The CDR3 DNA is TGTGCCAGCAGTCAGCAGGTTAACTATGGCTACACCTTC. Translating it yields CASSQQVNYGYTF.

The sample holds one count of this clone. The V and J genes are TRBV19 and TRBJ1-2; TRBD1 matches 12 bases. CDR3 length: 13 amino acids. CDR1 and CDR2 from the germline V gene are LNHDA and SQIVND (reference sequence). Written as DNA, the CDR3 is TGTGCTGCTATGGGACAGGGGGCGAGAGGCTACACCTTC. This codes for CAAMGQGARGYTF.

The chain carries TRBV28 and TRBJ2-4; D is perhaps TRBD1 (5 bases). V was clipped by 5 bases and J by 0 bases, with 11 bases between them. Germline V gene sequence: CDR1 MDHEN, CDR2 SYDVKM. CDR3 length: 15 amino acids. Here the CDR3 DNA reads TGTGCCAGCAGTCTCACAGGTCAAGCCAAAAACATTCAGTACTTC. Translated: CASSLTGQAKNIQYF.

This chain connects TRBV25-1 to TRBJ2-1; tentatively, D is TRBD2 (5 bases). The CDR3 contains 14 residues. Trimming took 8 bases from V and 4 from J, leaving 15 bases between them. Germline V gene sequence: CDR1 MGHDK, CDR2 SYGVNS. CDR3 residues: CASGGLGVYNEQFF. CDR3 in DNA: TGTGCCAGCGGCGGACTTGGGGTTTACAATGAGCAGTTCTTC.

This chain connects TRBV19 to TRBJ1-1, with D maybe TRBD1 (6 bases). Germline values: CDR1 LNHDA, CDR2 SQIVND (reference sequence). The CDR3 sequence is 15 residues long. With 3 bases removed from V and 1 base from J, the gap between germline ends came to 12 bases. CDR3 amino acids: CASSILGQTNTEAFF. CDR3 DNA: TGTGCCAGTAGTATCCTCGGACAGACGAACACTGAAGCTTTCTTT. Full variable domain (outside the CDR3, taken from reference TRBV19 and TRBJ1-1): DGGITQSPKYLFRKEGQNVTLSCEQNLNHDAMYWYRQDPGQGLRLIYYSQIVNDFQKGDIAEGYSVSREKKESFPLTVTSAQKNPTAFYLCASSILGQTNTEAFFGQGTRLTVV.

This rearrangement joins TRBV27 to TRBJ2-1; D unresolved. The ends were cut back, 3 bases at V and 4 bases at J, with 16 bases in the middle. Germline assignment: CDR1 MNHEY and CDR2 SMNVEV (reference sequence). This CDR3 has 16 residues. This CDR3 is CASSFFVNTVYNEQFF. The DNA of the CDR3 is TGTGCCAGCAGTTTTTTCGTCAATACGGTGTACAATGAGCAGTTCTTC.

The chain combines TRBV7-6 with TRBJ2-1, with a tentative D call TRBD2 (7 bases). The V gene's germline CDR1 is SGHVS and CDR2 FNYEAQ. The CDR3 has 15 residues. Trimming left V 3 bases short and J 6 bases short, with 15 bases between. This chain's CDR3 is CASSLALGGANEQFF. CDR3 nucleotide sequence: TGTGCCAGCAGCTTGGCTCTGGGGGGGGCCAATGAGCAGTTCTTC.

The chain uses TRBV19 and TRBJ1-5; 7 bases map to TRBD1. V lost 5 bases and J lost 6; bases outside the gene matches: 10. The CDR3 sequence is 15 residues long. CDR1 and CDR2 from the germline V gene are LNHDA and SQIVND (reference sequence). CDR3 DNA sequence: TGTGCCAGTAGTCCCGGACAGGCTGGGGGTCAGCCCCAGCATTTT. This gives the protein CASSPGQAGGQPQHF.

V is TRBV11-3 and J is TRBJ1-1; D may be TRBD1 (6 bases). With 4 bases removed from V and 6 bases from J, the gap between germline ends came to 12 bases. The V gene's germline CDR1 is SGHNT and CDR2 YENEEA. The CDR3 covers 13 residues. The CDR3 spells CASSSQGIAEAFF. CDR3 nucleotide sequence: TGTGCCAGCAGCTCTCAGGGGATCGCTGAAGCTTTCTTT.

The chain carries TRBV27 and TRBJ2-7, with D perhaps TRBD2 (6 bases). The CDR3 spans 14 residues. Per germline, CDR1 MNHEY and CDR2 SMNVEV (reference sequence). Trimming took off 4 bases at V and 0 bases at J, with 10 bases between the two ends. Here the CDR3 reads CASSSGGLSYEQYF. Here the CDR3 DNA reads TGTGCCAGCAGTTCTGGAGGGCTCTCCTACGAGCAGTACTTC.